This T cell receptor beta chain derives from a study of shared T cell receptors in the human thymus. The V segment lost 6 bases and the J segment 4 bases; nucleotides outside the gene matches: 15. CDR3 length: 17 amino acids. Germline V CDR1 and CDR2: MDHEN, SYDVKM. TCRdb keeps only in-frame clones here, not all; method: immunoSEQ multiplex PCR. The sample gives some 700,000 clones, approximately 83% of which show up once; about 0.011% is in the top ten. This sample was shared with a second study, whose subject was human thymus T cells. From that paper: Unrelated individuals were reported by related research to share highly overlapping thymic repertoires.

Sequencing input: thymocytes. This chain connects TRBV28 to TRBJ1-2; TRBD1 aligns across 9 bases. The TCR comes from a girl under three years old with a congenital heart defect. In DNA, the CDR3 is TGTGCCAGCAGCCTAACGGGACAGGGCGAGGATGGCTATGGCTACACCTTC. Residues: CASSLTGQGEDGYGYTF.